The entry below gives a single T cell receptor beta chain sequence along with its context. Its antigen is not known. Treatment specified: oral pan-JAK inhibitor, 5-10 mg twice daily. Alopecia areata patients provided lesional scalp punch biopsies and peripheral blood, both collected for the study. These data originate in a study of CD8+ T cells in alopecia areata. Overall study results and limits: Scalp clonality decreased significantly with tofacitinib, and so did expanded CD8+ clones among the top 100.

Sequencing templates came from extracted RNA that was reverse transcribed into cDNA. The table came from immunoSEQ multiplex PCR; TCRdb's copy has only in-frame clones and leaves some out. The top ten clones hold 0.69% of a sample with about 190,000 clones, about three fifths of them seen once. The CDR3 sequence is 15 residues long. Trimming took off 2 bases at V and 0 bases at J, with 9 bases between the two ends. Looked up from germline, CDR1 is SGHRS and CDR2 is YFSETQ. This specimen consisted of CD4+ T cells sorted from blood, obtained at week 4, from a patient treated with tofacitinib. V is TRBV5-1 and J is TRBJ2-1; D unclear. This clonotype was sampled from a human donor with alopecia areata. This CDR3 reads CASSFRADSYNEQFF. The DNA for the CDR3 is TGCGCCAGCAGCTTTCGGGCGGACTCCTACAATGAGCAGTTCTTC.